Listed below are T cell receptor beta chains from one sample, sequenced in a study of shared clonotypes between healthy human individuals. The method was immunoSEQ multiplex PCR; TCRdb's version includes in-frame clones alone and lacks a portion of them. The table shows over 2 million clones, with approximately 95% occurring only once. Sequencing used naive CD4+ T cells sorted from blood. The origin of the receptors is a man younger than 30 in good health. The CDR3 runs from the conserved cysteine through the conserved F or W. D genes are given only for firm matches. Where a row states a size, it is once, few, many or the class of an expanded clone; other rows omit it.

d_gene,abundance,v_gene,j_gene,CDR3aa,CDR3nt
.,.,TRBV7-9,TRBJ2-5,CASSLQGSQETQYF,TGTGCCAGCAGCTTACAGGGATCCCAAGAGACCCAGTACTTC
.,.,TRBV18,TRBJ1-2,CASSLQTESNGYTF,TGTGCCAGCTCACTTCAGACAGAATCGAACGGCTACACCTTC
TRBD2,.,TRBV7-9,TRBJ2-1,CASSLWGLAGRNEQFF,TGTGCCAGCAGCTTATGGGGACTAGCGGGAAGAAATGAGCAGTTCTTC
.,.,TRBV6-5,TRBJ2-7,CASSYSGEQYF,TGTGCCAGCAGTTACTCGGGTGAGCAGTACTTC
.,.,TRBV18,TRBJ2-7,CASSSPTELYGQYF,TGTGCCAGCTCCAGCCCGACAGAACTTTACGGGCAGTACTTC
.,.,TRBV18,TRBJ2-7,CASSGIGPYEQYF,TGTGCCAGCTCGGGGATAGGGCCCTACGAGCAGTACTTC
.,.,TRBV5-4,TRBJ2-5,CASSLTSYQETQYF,TGTGCCAGCAGCCTGACTAGTTACCAAGAGACCCAGTACTTC
TRBD2,once,TRBV7-9,TRBJ2-1,CASTKLGLTYNEQFF,TGTGCCAGCACCAAGCTGGGACTAACCTACAATGAGCAGTTCTTC
.,few,TRBV15,TRBJ1-1,CATSRDRGYTEAFF,TGTGCCACCAGCAGAGATAGGGGGTACACTGAAGCTTTCTTT
TRBD2,.,TRBV5-1,TRBJ2-3,CASSREKTSGGSDTQYF,TGCGCCAGCAGTCGGGAGAAGACTAGCGGGGGGTCAGATACGCAGTATTTT
.,.,TRBV9,TRBJ2-5,CASSVGDGARGETQYF,TGTGCCAGCAGCGTAGGGGATGGGGCCCGGGGAGAGACCCAGTACTTC
TRBD1,.,TRBV5-6,TRBJ1-2,CASSRDRVWYGYTF,TGTGCCAGCAGCAGGGACAGAGTATGGTATGGCTACACCTTC
.,.,TRBV6-6,TRBJ1-4,CAGKDSPNEKLFF,TGTGCCGGCAAGGACAGTCCGAATGAAAAACTGTTTTTT
.,.,TRBV5-1,TRBJ2-5,CASSLGAGQETQYF,TGCGCCAGCAGCTTGGGCGCGGGCCAAGAGACCCAGTACTTC
.,.,TRBV11-2,TRBJ2-5,CASSTSLADWETQYF,TGTGCCAGCAGCACCTCGCTGGCAGATTGGGAGACCCAGTACTTC
.,.,TRBV28,TRBJ2-7,CASSFSAGMGHEQYF,TGTGCCAGCAGTTTTTCAGCAGGGATGGGTCACGAGCAGTACTTC
.,.,TRBV6-1,TRBJ2-3,CASIWAGLTDTQYF,TGTGCCAGCATTTGGGCAGGACTCACAGATACGCAGTATTTT
.,.,TRBV30,TRBJ1-1,CAWRPVRQGNTEAFF,TGTGCCTGGAGGCCCGTGCGGCAGGGGAACACTGAAGCTTTCTTT
.,once,TRBV6-6,TRBJ1-2,CASTSWAAGGYTF,TGTGCCAGCACTTCTTGGGCCGCCGGGGGCTACACCTTC
.,.,TRBV30,TRBJ1-5,CAWTVGGTFSQPQHF,TGTGCCTGGACCGTAGGGGGGACTTTCAGTCAGCCCCAGCATTTT
.,.,TRBV7-9,TRBJ2-3,CASSLKPLDSSTDTQYF,TGTGCCAGCAGCTTAAAACCATTAGACAGTAGCACAGATACGCAGTATTTT
.,.,TRBV10-3,TRBJ2-1,CAISSGGNFDEQFF,TGTGCCATCTCGAGCGGCGGGAATTTCGATGAGCAGTTCTTC
.,once,TRBV5-1,TRBJ2-7,CASSLDTGHEQYF,TGCGCCAGCAGCTTGGATACAGGGCACGAGCAGTACTTC
.,.,TRBV19,TRBJ1-5,CASSIQALRNQPQHF,TGTGCCAGTAGTATTCAGGCATTGAGGAATCAGCCCCAGCATTTT
.,.,TRBV2,TRBJ2-3,CATRGAGDTQYF,TGTGCCACCAGGGGGGCGGGAGATACGCAGTATTTT
.,.,TRBV6-5,TRBJ2-2,CASRRGTGELFF,TGTGCCAGCAGGAGGGGGACCGGGGAGCTGTTTTTT
TRBD2,.,TRBV27,TRBJ2-7,CALGGDEQYF,TGTGCCTTGGGGGGGGACGAGCAGTACTTC
TRBD2,.,TRBV5-8,TRBJ2-1,CASSRTSGYNEQFF,TGTGCCAGCAGCAGGACTAGCGGCTACAATGAGCAGTTCTTC
.,.,TRBV5-1,TRBJ2-3,CASSLLANTDTQYF,TGCGCCAGCAGCTTGCTAGCGAACACAGATACGCAGTATTTT